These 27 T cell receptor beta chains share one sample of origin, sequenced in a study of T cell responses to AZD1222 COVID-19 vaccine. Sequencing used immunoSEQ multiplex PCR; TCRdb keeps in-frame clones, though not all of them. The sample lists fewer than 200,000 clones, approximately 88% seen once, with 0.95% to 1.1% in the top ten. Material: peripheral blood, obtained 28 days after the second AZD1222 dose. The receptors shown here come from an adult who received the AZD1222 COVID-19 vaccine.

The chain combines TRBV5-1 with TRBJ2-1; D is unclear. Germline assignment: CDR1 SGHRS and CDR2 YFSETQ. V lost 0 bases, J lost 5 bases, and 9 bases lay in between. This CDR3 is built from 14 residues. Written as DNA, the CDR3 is TGCGCCAGCAGCTTGGGACCCTTCGACAATGAGCAGTTCTTC. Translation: CASSLGPFDNEQFF.

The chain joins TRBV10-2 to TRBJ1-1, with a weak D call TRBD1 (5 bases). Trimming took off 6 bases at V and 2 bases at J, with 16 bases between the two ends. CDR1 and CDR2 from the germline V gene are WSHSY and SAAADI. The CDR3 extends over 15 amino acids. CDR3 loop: CASRYPGPGNTEAFF. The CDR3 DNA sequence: TGCGCCAGCAGATACCCGGGACCAGGCAACACTGAAGCTTTCTTT.

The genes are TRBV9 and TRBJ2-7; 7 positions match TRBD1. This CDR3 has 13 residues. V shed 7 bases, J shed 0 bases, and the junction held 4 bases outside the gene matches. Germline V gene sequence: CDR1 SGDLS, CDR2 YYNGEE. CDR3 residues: CASGEGASYEQYF. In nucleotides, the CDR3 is TGTGCCAGCGGCGAGGGGGCCTCCTACGAGCAGTACTTC.

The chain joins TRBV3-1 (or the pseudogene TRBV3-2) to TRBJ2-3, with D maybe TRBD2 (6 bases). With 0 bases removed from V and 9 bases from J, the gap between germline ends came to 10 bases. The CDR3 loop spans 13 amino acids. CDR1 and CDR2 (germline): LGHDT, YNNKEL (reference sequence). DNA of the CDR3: TGTGCCAGCAGCCAAGAACCGGGGAGGACGCAGTATTTT. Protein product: CASSQEPGRTQYF.

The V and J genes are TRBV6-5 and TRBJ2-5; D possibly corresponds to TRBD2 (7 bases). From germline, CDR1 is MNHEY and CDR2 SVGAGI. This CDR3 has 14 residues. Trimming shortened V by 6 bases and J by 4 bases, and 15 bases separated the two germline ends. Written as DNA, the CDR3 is TGTGCCAGCAGGAACCGGGGGGCCGTAGAGACCCAGTACTTC. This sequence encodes CASRNRGAVETQYF.

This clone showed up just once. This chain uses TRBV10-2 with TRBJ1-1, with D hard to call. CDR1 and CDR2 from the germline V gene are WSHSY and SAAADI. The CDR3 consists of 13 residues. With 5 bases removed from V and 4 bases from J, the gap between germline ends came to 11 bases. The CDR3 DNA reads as TGCGCCAGCAGTCCTGCGGGCAGCACTGAAGCTTTCTTT. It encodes CASSPAGSTEAFF.

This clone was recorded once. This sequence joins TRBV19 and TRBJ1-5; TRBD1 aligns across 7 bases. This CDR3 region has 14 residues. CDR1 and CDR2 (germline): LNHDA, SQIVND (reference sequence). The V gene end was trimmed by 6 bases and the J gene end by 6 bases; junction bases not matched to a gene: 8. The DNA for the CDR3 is TGTGCCAGTAGGGCCGACAGGGTTGGTCAGCCCCAGCATTTT. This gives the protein CASRADRVGQPQHF.

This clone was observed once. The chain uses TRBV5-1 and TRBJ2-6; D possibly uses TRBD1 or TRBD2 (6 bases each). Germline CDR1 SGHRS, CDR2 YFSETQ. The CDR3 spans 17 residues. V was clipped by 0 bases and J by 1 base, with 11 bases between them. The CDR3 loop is CASSLGGTPSGANVLTF. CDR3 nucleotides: TGCGCCAGCAGCTTGGGCGGGACACCTTCTGGGGCCAACGTCCTGACTTTC.

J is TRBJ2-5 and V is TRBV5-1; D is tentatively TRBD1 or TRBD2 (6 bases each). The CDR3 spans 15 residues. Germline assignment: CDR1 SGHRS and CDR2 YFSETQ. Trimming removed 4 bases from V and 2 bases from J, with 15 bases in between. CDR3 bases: TGCGCCAGCAGCACCGGACAGAGCGGGCAAGAGACCCAGTACTTC. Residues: CASSTGQSGQETQYF.

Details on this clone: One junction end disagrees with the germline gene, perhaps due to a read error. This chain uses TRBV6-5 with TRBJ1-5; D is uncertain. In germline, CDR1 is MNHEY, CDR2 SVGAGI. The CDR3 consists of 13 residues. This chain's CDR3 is CASRYSSNQPQHF. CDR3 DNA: TGTGCCAGCAGATACTCTAGCAATCAGCCCCAGCATTTT.

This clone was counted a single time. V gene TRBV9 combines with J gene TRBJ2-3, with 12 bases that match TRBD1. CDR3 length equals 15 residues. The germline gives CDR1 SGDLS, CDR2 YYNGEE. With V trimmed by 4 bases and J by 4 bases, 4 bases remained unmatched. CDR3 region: CASSRDRGQADTQYF. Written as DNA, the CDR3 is TGTGCCAGCAGCCGGGACAGGGGGCAAGCAGATACGCAGTATTTT.

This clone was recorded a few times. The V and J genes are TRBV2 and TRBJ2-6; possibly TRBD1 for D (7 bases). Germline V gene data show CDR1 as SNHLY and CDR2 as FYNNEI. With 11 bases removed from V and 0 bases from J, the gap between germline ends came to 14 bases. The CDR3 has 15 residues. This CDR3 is CAGGGRLSGANVLTF. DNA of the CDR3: TGTGCCGGAGGGGGCCGCCTCTCTGGGGCCAACGTCCTGACTTTC. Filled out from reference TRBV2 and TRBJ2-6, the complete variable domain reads EPEVTQTPSHQVTQMGQEVILRCVPISNHLYFYWYRQILGQKVEFLVSFYNNEISEKSEIFDDQFSVERPDGSNFTLKIRSTKLEDSAMYFCAGGGRLSGANVLTFGAGSRLTVL.

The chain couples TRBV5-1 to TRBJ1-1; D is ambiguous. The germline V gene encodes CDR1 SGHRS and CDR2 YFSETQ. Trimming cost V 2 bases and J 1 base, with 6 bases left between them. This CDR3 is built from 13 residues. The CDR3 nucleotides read TGCGCCAGCAGCTTCTGGGAGAACACTGAAGCTTTCTTT. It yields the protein CASSFWENTEAFF.

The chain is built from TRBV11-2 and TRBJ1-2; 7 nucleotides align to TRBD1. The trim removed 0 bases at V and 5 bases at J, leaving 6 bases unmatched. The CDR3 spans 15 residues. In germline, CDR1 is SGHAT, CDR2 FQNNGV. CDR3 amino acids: CASSLEAGGQYGYTF. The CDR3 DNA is TGTGCCAGCAGCTTAGAGGCAGGGGGTCAGTATGGCTACACCTTC.

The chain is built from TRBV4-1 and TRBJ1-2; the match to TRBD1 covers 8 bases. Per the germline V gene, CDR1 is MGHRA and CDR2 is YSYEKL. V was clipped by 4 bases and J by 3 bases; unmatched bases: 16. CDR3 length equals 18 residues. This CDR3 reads CASSPIKRQGRNDYGYTF. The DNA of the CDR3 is TGCGCCAGCAGCCCTATCAAACGACAGGGGCGGAACGACTATGGCTACACCTTC.

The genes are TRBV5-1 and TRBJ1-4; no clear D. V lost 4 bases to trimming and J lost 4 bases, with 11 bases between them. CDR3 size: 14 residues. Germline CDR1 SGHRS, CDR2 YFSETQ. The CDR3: CASSRDTGNEKLFF. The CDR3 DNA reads TGCGCCAGCAGCCGTGACACCGGTAATGAAAAACTGTTTTTT.

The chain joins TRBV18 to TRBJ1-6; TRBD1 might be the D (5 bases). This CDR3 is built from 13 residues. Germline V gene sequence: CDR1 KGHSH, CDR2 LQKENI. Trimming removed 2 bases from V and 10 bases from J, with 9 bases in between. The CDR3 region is CASSPVQESPLHF. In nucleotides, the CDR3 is TGTGCCAGCTCACCAGTACAGGAATCACCCCTCCACTTT.

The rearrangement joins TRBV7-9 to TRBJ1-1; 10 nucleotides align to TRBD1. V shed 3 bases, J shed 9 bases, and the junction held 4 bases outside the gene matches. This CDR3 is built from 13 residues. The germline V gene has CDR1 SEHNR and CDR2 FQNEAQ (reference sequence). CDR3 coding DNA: TGTGCCAGCAGCTTGGGGGACAGGGGAAAAGCTTTCTTT. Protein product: CASSLGDRGKAFF.

CDR3 region: CASSLIQGAYNEQFF. DNA of the CDR3: TGTGCCAGCAGCTTAATTCAGGGGGCCTACAATGAGCAGTTCTTC. This chain links TRBV11-2 with TRBJ2-1; 7 positions agree with TRBD1. The J segment lost 2 bases and the V segment lost 2 bases, leaving 3 bases of the junction unmatched. This CDR3 contains 15 residues. Looked up from germline, CDR1 is SGHAT and CDR2 is FQNNGV.

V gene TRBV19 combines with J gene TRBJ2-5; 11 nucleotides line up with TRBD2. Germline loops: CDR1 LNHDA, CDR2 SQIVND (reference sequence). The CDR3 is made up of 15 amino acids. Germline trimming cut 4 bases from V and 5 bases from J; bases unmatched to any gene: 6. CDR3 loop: CASSTSSGGWETQYF. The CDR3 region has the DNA TGTGCCAGTAGTACATCTAGCGGGGGGTGGGAGACCCAGTACTTC.

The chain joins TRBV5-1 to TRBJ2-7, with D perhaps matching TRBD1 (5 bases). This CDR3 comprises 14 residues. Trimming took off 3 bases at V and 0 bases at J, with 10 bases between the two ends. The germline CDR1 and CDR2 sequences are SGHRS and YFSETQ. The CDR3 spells CASSSRTTSYEQYF. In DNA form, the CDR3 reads TGCGCCAGCAGCTCGCGGACAACCTCCTACGAGCAGTACTTC.

This chain's CDR3 is CASATGGQPQHF. Here the CDR3 DNA reads TGTGCCAGCGCAACGGGGGGTCAGCCCCAGCATTTT. J is TRBJ1-5 and V is TRBV6-5, with a possible D match to TRBD1 (5 bases). Germline CDR1 MNHEY, CDR2 SVGAGI. The CDR3 contains 12 residues. Trimming shortened V by 8 bases and J by 6 bases, and 11 bases separated the two germline ends.

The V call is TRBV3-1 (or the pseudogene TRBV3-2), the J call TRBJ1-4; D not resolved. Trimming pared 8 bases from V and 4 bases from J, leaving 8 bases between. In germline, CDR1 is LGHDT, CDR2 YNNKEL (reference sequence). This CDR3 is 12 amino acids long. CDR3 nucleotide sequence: TGTGCCAGCGCTAGGGTTAATGAAAAACTGTTTTTT. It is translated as CASARVNEKLFF.

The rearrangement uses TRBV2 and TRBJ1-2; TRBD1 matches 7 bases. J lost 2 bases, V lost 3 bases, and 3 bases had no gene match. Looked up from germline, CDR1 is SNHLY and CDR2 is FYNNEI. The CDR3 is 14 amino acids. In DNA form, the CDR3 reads TGTGCCAGCAGTGACCGGGGACAGAACTATGGCTACACCTTC. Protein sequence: CASSDRGQNYGYTF.

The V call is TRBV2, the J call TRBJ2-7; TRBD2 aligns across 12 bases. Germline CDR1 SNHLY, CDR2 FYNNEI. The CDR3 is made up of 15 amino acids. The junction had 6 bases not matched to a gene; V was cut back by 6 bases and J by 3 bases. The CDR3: CASSREGLAGYEQYF. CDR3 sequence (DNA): TGTGCCAGCAGCCGGGAGGGACTAGCGGGCTACGAGCAGTACTTC.

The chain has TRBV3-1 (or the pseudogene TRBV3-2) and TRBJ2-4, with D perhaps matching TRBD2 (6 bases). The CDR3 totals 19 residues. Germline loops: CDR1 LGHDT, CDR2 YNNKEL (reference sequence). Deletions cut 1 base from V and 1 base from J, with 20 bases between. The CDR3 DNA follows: TGTGCCAGCAGCCAAGTCGGAGGGCCCCTCAGTGGGGCCAAAAACATTCAGTACTTC. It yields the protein CASSQVGGPLSGAKNIQYF.

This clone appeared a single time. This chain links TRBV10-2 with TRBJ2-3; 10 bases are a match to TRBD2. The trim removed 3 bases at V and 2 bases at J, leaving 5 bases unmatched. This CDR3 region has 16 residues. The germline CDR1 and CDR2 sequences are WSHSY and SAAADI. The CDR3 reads CASSDLLAGYTDTQYF. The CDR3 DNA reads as TGCGCCAGCAGTGACTTACTAGCGGGGTACACAGATACGCAGTATTTT.